These T cell receptor beta chains were read from a single sample in a study of beta chain features in type 1 diabetes. The data were produced by immunoSEQ multiplex PCR, yet TCRdb's version contains in-frame clones alone and is incomplete. The sample consists of under 850,000 clones, roughly 12% of them appearing once. Sequencing input: naive CD4+ T cells from blood. These receptors were obtained from a man between 18 and 35 years old with type 1 diabetes. CDR3s include the opening cysteine and the closing phenylalanine or tryptophan. D genes are given only for firm matches. Not every row has a clone size; where given, it reads once, few, many or a size class.

d_call	cdr3_length	v_call	j_call	clone_size	cdr3_aa	cdr3_nt
NA	15	TRBV6-5	TRBJ1-5	NA	CASSYSARSDQPQHF	TGTGCCAGCAGTTACTCGGCACGAAGCGATCAGCCCCAGCATTTT
TRBD2	15	TRBV14	TRBJ2-1	few	CASSQGASGGAEQFF	TGTGCCAGCAGCCAAGGGGCTAGCGGGGGGGCTGAGCAGTTCTTC
NA	14	TRBV25-1	TRBJ1-3	few	CASSGLLSGNTIYF	TGTGCCAGCAGTGGGCTGTTGTCTGGAAACACCATATATTTT
NA	15	TRBV6-6	TRBJ1-1	few	CASSKPGPTKTEAFF	TGTGCCAGCAGTAAACCGGGCCCCACTAAGACTGAAGCTTTCTTT
NA	12	TRBV2	TRBJ2-7	few	CASSKDEYEQYF	TGTGCCAGCAGTAAGGATGAATACGAGCAGTACTTC
NA	14	TRBV18	TRBJ2-2	NA	CASSLEQGTGELFF	TGTGCCAGCTCACTGGAACAGGGAACCGGGGAGCTGTTTTTT
TRBD1	17	TRBV6-1	TRBJ2-1	NA	CASSESLTGIRSIEQFF	TGTGCCAGCAGTGAATCCCTGACAGGGATTCGGTCAATTGAGCAGTTCTTC
TRBD2	14	TRBV15	TRBJ2-5	NA	CATTLGGGQETQYF	TGTGCCACCACCCTAGGCGGGGGGCAAGAGACCCAGTACTTC
NA	12	TRBV29-1	TRBJ1-2	NA	CSAQGARPGYTF	TGCAGCGCCCAGGGTGCCCGACCTGGCTACACCTTC
TRBD1	14	TRBV30	TRBJ2-7	NA	CAWMGTGLSYEQYF	TGTGCCTGGATGGGGACAGGGTTATCCTACGAGCAGTACTTC
NA	13	TRBV28	TRBJ2-7	NA	CASRRTVSYEQYF	TGTGCCAGCAGGCGGACGGTCTCCTACGAGCAGTACTTC
NA	10	TRBV20-1	TRBJ2-5	NA	CSAIQETQYF	TGCAGTGCCATCCAAGAGACCCAGTACTTC
TRBD2	15	TRBV28	TRBJ2-5	NA	CASSPYGGTGKTQYF	TGTGCCAGCAGCCCCTACGGGGGGACTGGAAAGACCCAGTACTTC
NA	14	TRBV6-5	TRBJ1-5	few	CASSYSYGDQPQHF	TGTGCCAGCAGTTACTCGTATGGGGATCAGCCCCAGCATTTT
NA	13	TRBV6-1	TRBJ2-3	few	CASSEVRTDTQYF	TGTGCCAGCAGTGAAGTACGGACAGATACGCAGTATTTT
TRBD1	14	TRBV6-5	TRBJ1-5	NA	CASSLGQGGQPQHF	TGTGCCAGCAGTTTGGGACAGGGCGGTCAGCCCCAGCATTTT
NA	15	TRBV7-9	TRBJ1-1	NA	CASSLSGIPNTEAFF	TGTGCCAGCAGCCTAAGTGGGATCCCGAACACTGAAGCTTTCTTT
TRBD2	15	TRBV30	TRBJ2-5	few	CAWSRAGGFGETQYF	TGTGCCTGGAGTAGAGCGGGGGGTTTCGGGGAGACCCAGTACTTC
TRBD1	14	TRBV2	TRBJ1-1	NA	CASTQEAGGGEAFF	TGTGCCAGCACTCAAGAGGCAGGGGGTGGTGAAGCTTTCTTT
NA	14	TRBV11-2	TRBJ2-4	NA	CASSLQALVNIQYF	TGTGCCAGCAGCTTACAGGCCCTTGTGAACATTCAGTACTTC
NA	17	TRBV27	TRBJ2-5	few	CASSLWKAPTNQETQYF	TGTGCCAGCAGTTTGTGGAAGGCTCCCACAAACCAAGAGACCCAGTACTTC
NA	13	TRBV27	TRBJ1-2	few	CASSLRANYGYTF	TGTGCCAGCAGTTTAAGAGCAAACTATGGCTACACCTTC
TRBD2	15	TRBV11-3	TRBJ2-1	NA	CASSFGLAGVNEQFF	TGTGCCAGCAGCTTTGGATTAGCGGGGGTTAATGAGCAGTTCTTC